This record covers a single T cell receptor beta chain. This record comes from a study of blood T cell repertoires in COVID-19. The data were produced by immunoSEQ multiplex PCR, yet TCRdb's version contains in-frame clones alone and is incomplete. This sample carries about 310,000 clones, roughly 86% of them seen once, and the ten largest clones take about 1.2%. CDR3 length equals 15 residues. Looked up from germline, CDR1 is SGHNT and CDR2 is YYREEE (reference sequence). V shed 2 bases and J shed 1 base, with 9 bases lying between them. The sequenced material came from peripheral blood. This receptor was taken from a man between 70 and 80 years old with acute or convalescent COVID-19. V usage is TRBV5-4 and J usage is TRBJ2-2; D is possibly TRBD2 (5 bases). The CDR3 nucleotides are TGTGCCAGCAGCTTCGAGGGTAGGAACACCGGGGAGCTGTTTTTT. It is translated as CASSFEGRNTGELFF.